This T cell receptor (beta chain) is drawn from a study of cytotoxic CD8 clonotypes in ibrutinib-treated CLL. The V gene end was trimmed by 5 bases and the J gene end by 1 base; junction bases not matched to a gene: 12. The CDR3 has 17 amino acids. Looked up from germline, CDR1 is SGHNT and CDR2 is YENEEA. Profiled with immunoSEQ multiplex PCR; TCRdb holds only in-frame clones, not every one. The data hold fewer than 100,000 clones, with roughly 77% observed a single time. Material: PBMCs, obtained after 12 months of ibrutinib treatment. This chain uses TRBV11-3 with TRBJ2-5; 8 bases match TRBD2. The receptor was isolated from a human donor with chronic lymphocytic leukemia. The CDR3 DNA follows: TGTGCCAGCAGCGCCGGAAGGGCTGCGGGGGGCCAAGAGACCCAGTACTTC. Translating gives CASSAGRAAGGQETQYF.